The present T cell receptor beta chain was sequenced within a study of T cells in Graves' hyperthyroidism and ophthalmopathy. For the study at large: Any treatment followed the collection of peripheral blood at initial diagnosis.

V lost 6 bases and J lost 2, with 17 bases in between. Germline V gene data show CDR1 as DFQATT and CDR2 as SNEGSKA (reference sequence). CDR3 length: 15 amino acids. Disease duration was under 3 months in the ophthalmopathy patients, who also had a Clinical Activity Score of at least 3 and a NOSPECS grade of at least 4. Criteria for exclusion of patients were uncontrolled infection, other autoimmune disease, pregnancy or lactation. The study based diagnoses on clinical symptoms, serum thyroxine and TRAb, thyroid ultrasound and orbital computed tomography. This clonotype was counted at least ten times. TCR beta CDR3 regions were amplified from RNA. The HTBI primer set was used in a first-round RT-PCR of the TCR CDR3. TCRdb reprocessed the multiplex PCR reads with MiXCR, giving one entry per CDR3 protein. This sample has nearly 600,000 distinct CDR3 sequences, with over 12% found just once.

The chain recombines TRBV20-1 with TRBJ1-5; D not certain. This clonotype was obtained from a woman in her late teens or twenties with Graves' ophthalmopathy. The sequenced sample was blood. The CDR3 protein is CSALGTLQRNQPQHF. The CDR3 DNA follows: TGCAGTGCCTTAGGAACTTTACAGCGCAATCAGCCCCAGCATTTT.